What follows describes a single T cell receptor (beta chain). Its antigen is not identified. The CDR3 loop spans 14 amino acids. Germline V gene lookup returns CDR1 SGHRS and CDR2 YFSETQ. V was clipped by 7 bases and J by 3 bases, with 16 bases between them. This specimen comes from a study of cytomegalovirus exposure and HLA in healthy donors. Notes on the study in general: Association of approximately 16,000 TCR beta sequences with HLA alleles was found at 0.05 false discovery rate in a later analysis.

13 Jbeta primers and 60 Vbeta primers were used for the PCR. Clones were sequenced by immunoSEQ multiplex PCR, and TCRdb holds only the in-frame ones, with some missing. The profile shows around 92,000 clones, over 75% of them singletons. The chain is built from TRBV5-1 and TRBJ1-2; D possibly corresponds to TRBD1 (5 bases). This clonotype was sampled from a girl aged 2-10 years in good health and CMV-seropositive. Sequencing was performed on PBMCs. CDR3 coding DNA: TGCGCCAGCGGCCGGGGGATAGGAGACTATGGCTACACCTTC. Encoded protein: CASGRGIGDYGYTF.